A selection of T cell receptor beta chains follows, all from one sample in a study of CD8+ T cells in alopecia areata. Profiling relied on immunoSEQ multiplex PCR, and the TCRdb table lists in-frame clones only, not all of them. The repertoire holds 150,000 to 200,000 clones, with 60% as singletons. The material sequenced was CD4+ T cells sorted from blood, taken at week 24, from a patient treated with tofacitinib. The receptor set was obtained from a human donor with alopecia areata. The CDR3 runs from the conserved cysteine through the conserved F or W. D genes are given only for firm matches. Expanded clones get a size class; other rows say once, few or many, or leave the size out.

TRBV30	NA	NA	TRBJ2-1	TGTGCCTGGAGTGCTGAGGCTTTGTCCTACAATGAGCAGTTCTTC	CAWSAEALSYNEQFF
TRBV29-1	NA	NA	TRBJ1-2	TGCAGCGTTGAACGTGGCTACACCTTC	CSVERGYTF
TRBV19	few	NA	TRBJ1-4	TGTGCCAGTAGCGCCGTGCGTAACGAAAAACTGTTTTTT	CASSAVRNEKLFF
TRBV29-1	few	TRBD1	TRBJ2-2	TGCAGCGTAGACGGACAGGTGTACACCGGGGAGCTGTTTTTT	CSVDGQVYTGELFF
TRBV11-2	NA	TRBD1	TRBJ2-7	TGTGCCAGCAGCTATACCAGGGGGCCCTACGAGCAGTACTTC	CASSYTRGPYEQYF
TRBV5-4	NA	TRBD2	TRBJ2-3	TGTGCCAGCAGACAGCGGGGGAGAACAGATACGCAGTATTTT	CASRQRGRTDTQYF
TRBV7-8	few	TRBD2	TRBJ2-3	TGTGCCAGCAGCTTAGTGACGGGGGGGCTGGGTGATACGCAGTATTTT	CASSLVTGGLGDTQYF
TRBV6-5	NA	NA	TRBJ1-5	TGTGCCAGCAGAAGCCCCGGGGGAAATCAGCCCCAGCATTTT	CASRSPGGNQPQHF
TRBV29-1	few	NA	TRBJ2-7	TGCAGCGTTGTCTCCGGATTCTACGAGCAGTACTTC	CSVVSGFYEQYF
TRBV29-1	NA	NA	TRBJ1-1	TGCAGCGTTCAAAGGGCCGACACTGAAGCTTTCTTT	CSVQRADTEAFF
TRBV29-1	NA	NA	TRBJ1-1	TGCAGCGCCGAGGGGGGCCGTGAAGCTTTCTTT	CSAEGGREAFF
TRBV11-1	NA	TRBD1	TRBJ1-1	TGTGCCAGCAGCTTTCGGTCCGGACAGGGACGGAGCACTGAAGCTTTCTTT	CASSFRSGQGRSTEAFF
TRBV15	NA	TRBD1	TRBJ1-2	TGTGCCACCAGCAGAGTAGTAGGGGCAGGGGGCAACTATGGCTACACCTTC	CATSRVVGAGGNYGYTF
TRBV7-2	few	NA	TRBJ1-1	TGTGCCAGCAGCCCCTCGTCGGAGTGGAACACTGAAGCTTTCTTT	CASSPSSEWNTEAFF
TRBV6-5	NA	TRBD1	TRBJ2-7	TGTGCCAGCGGAAACAGGGGCGAGCAGTACTTC	CASGNRGEQYF
TRBV4-3	few	NA	TRBJ1-2	TGCGCCAGCAGCCAAGATGGTTCGGCTAACTATGGCTACACCTTC	CASSQDGSANYGYTF
TRBV5-5	NA	NA	TRBJ2-6	TGTGCCAGCAGCTTTCAAAGTCCTGGGGCCAACGTCCTGACTTTC	CASSFQSPGANVLTF
TRBV6-1	NA	NA	TRBJ1-1	TGTGCCAGCAGTCTCGGAGGGGGGAACACTGAAGCTTTCTTT	CASSLGGGNTEAFF
TRBV18	few	NA	TRBJ1-6	TGTGCCAGCTCACAAGACAATAATTCACCCCTCCACTTT	CASSQDNNSPLHF
TRBV5-4	NA	TRBD1	TRBJ2-7	TGTGCCAGCAGCTTGGGTATTGGGGACAGCTCCTACGAGCAGTACTTC	CASSLGIGDSSYEQYF
TRBV4-1	NA	NA	TRBJ1-5	TGCGCCAGCAGCCAAGACCTAAACCCAAATCAGCCCCAGCATTTT	CASSQDLNPNQPQHF
TRBV15	NA	NA	TRBJ1-1	TGTGCCACCAGCAGAGATGGGGACCTTGAAGCTTTCTTT	CATSRDGDLEAFF
TRBV7-2	NA	NA	TRBJ2-3	TGTGCCAGCAGCTTAGAGGGCAGTATAGCTTCAGATACGCAGTATTTT	CASSLEGSIASDTQYF
TRBV2	once	NA	TRBJ1-2	TGTGCCAGCAGTCTGATGATGGGGGATGGCTACACCTTC	CASSLMMGDGYTF
TRBV6-4	few	NA	TRBJ1-5	TGTGCCAGCAGGATGGGGGAGGGACAGCCCCAGCATTTT	CASRMGEGQPQHF
TRBV30	NA	NA	TRBJ1-5	TGTGCCTGGAGTGCCTGGAGCAATCAGCCCCAGCATTTT	CAWSAWSNQPQHF
TRBV7-8	NA	NA	TRBJ2-5	TGTGCCAGCAGCTTTGTCAGACCGGCGGAGACCCAGTACTTC	CASSFVRPAETQYF
TRBV10-3	NA	NA	TRBJ1-6	TGTGCCATCAGTGAGTCGGGCAACAGAGGGGTCTCCTATAATTCACCCCTCCACTTT	CAISESGNRGVSYNSPLHF
TRBV28	few	NA	TRBJ2-2	TGTGCCAGCACCCCGCTCGGGACCGGGGAGCTGTTTTTT	CASTPLGTGELFF
TRBV29-1	NA	NA	TRBJ2-1	TGCAGCGTTGGTAGGGGCGGCTATGAGCAGTTCTTC	CSVGRGGYEQFF
TRBV29-1	NA	NA	TRBJ1-1	TGCAGCGTTGAGGCGCAAAGGGACACTGAAGCTTTCTTT	CSVEAQRDTEAFF
TRBV4-3	few	TRBD2	TRBJ2-3	TGCGCCAGCAGCCAAGAATTTACTAGCGGTAGCACAGATACGCAGTATTTT	CASSQEFTSGSTDTQYF
TRBV5-1	few	NA	TRBJ2-1	TGCGCCAGCAGCTTGGGGACAGGGAGGGACAATGAGCAGTTCTTC	CASSLGTGRDNEQFF
TRBV30	NA	NA	TRBJ1-4	TGTGCCTGGAGCTCTCAACAGGGTAGAAGTGAAAAACTGTTTTTT	CAWSSQQGRSEKLFF
TRBV18	few	NA	TRBJ1-1	TGTGCCAGCTCACCGCAGTCGGCGGGGGGTGAAGCTTTCTTT	CASSPQSAGGEAFF
TRBV7-6	NA	TRBD2	TRBJ2-5	TGTGCCAGCAGCTTAACGGGTTTTTTAGCGGGGGTACAAGAGACCCAGTACTTC	CASSLTGFLAGVQETQYF
TRBV7-9	NA	NA	TRBJ1-1	TGTGCCAGCAGCTTACCGACTACACCGAACACTGAAGCTTTCTTT	CASSLPTTPNTEAFF
TRBV25-1	NA	TRBD2	TRBJ2-1	TGTGCCAGCAGTGGAGTGGGGGGGAACAATGAGCAGTTCTTC	CASSGVGGNNEQFF
TRBV11-1	NA	NA	TRBJ2-7	TGTGCCAGCAGCGACGACTACGAGCAGTACTTC	CASSDDYEQYF
TRBV6-5	NA	NA	TRBJ1-5	TGTGCCAGCAGCCCCCAGGCGGATCAGCCCCAGCATTTT	CASSPQADQPQHF
TRBV14	once	NA	TRBJ2-3	TGTGCCAGCAGCCAAGTCCGTAAAGCTAGCACAGATACGCAGTATTTT	CASSQVRKASTDTQYF
TRBV30	once	NA	TRBJ1-3	TGTGCCTCTATCGAGTGGGGCCCTGGAAACACCATATATTTT	CASIEWGPGNTIYF
TRBV23-1	few	TRBD2	TRBJ2-4	TGCGCCAGCAGTCACCATCGGGAGGTTAGAAACATTCAGTACTTC	CASSHHREVRNIQYF
TRBV7-2	NA	NA	TRBJ2-7	TGTGCCAGCAGATCAGACGGCAGGGCCTACGAGCAGTACTTC	CASRSDGRAYEQYF
TRBV5-1	few	NA	TRBJ1-2	TGCGCCAGCAGCGGCGGCCGACAGACTAACTATGGCTACACCTTC	CASSGGRQTNYGYTF
TRBV30	NA	NA	TRBJ1-1	TGTGCCTGGAACATGAACACTGAAGCTTTCTTT	CAWNMNTEAFF
TRBV25-1	few	NA	TRBJ1-4	TGTGCCAGCACACCAGGGTGGGGTGAAAAACTGTTTTTT	CASTPGWGEKLFF
TRBV30	once	NA	TRBJ2-1	TGTGCCTGGGGAGGTGGAATCGATGAGCAGTTCTTC	CAWGGGIDEQFF
TRBV2	NA	NA	TRBJ2-5	TGTGCCAGCAGTGAACCCCAGATCTCACGGGAGACCCAGTACTTC	CASSEPQISRETQYF
TRBV5-1	few	NA	TRBJ1-1	TGCGCCAGCAGCTTGCAAGGGGATGCCACGGAAGCTTTCTTT	CASSLQGDATEAFF
TRBV19	NA	TRBD2	TRBJ2-3	TGTGCCAGTAACGGTCGGGGAGGGACAGATACGCAGTATTTT	CASNGRGGTDTQYF
TRBV7-2	NA	TRBD2	TRBJ2-1	TGTGCCAGCAGCTTAATGACTAGCGGGCTTCTCTACAATGAGCAGTTCTTC	CASSLMTSGLLYNEQFF
TRBV27	NA	NA	TRBJ1-1	TGTGCCAGCAGTTTACTAGGGGTCGGGAACACTGAAGCTTTCTTT	CASSLLGVGNTEAFF
TRBV6-5	NA	NA	TRBJ2-7	TGTGCCAGCAGCCGATTTCAGGGGACGAGCGGGCAGTACTTC	CASSRFQGTSGQYF